Listed here are 32 T cell receptor beta chains from one sample, sequenced in a study of control samples from healthy donors and cancer patients. The protocol was immunoSEQ multiplex PCR, while the TCRdb copy is restricted to in-frame clones and leaves out a portion. The table includes approximately 120,000 clones, around nine tenths detected once. The sequenced material came from blood. Source of these receptors: a woman aged 50 to 60 in good health.

The CDR3 coding sequence is TGTGCTAGTGGTTTGAGGGTGGGTCAGCCCCAGCATTTT. Its translation: CASGLRVGQPQHF. The rearrangement joins TRBV12-5 to TRBJ1-5; D is unresolved. The CDR3 runs 13 residues. The germline CDR1 and CDR2 sequences are LGHNT and FRNRAP. Trimming shortened V by 2 bases and J by 6 bases, and 8 bases separated the two germline ends.

This chain links TRBV30 with TRBJ2-7; D call uncertain. Germline values: CDR1 GTSNPN, CDR2 SVGIG (reference sequence). V lost 5 bases to trimming and J lost 4 bases, with 6 bases between them. This CDR3 comprises 10 residues. The CDR3 spells CAWAQYEQYV. CDR3 nucleotide sequence: TGTGCCTGGGCTCAGTACGAGCAGTACGTC.

The chain couples TRBV7-2 to TRBJ2-7; 8 nucleotides line up with TRBD2. The CDR3 runs to 13 residues. Germline V CDR1 and CDR2: SGHTA, FQGNSA. The junction had 2 bases not matched to a gene; V was cut back by 4 bases and J by 3 bases. The CDR3 sequence is CASSSSGSYEQYV. The CDR3 DNA is TGTGCCAGCAGCTCCAGCGGGAGCTACGAGCAGTACGTC.

J is TRBJ1-2 and V is TRBV24-1, with a weak D call TRBD1 (5 bases). The CDR3 contains 15 residues. Trimming cost V 2 bases and J 1 base, with 10 bases left between them. The germline V gene has CDR1 KGHDR and CDR2 SFDVKD. The CDR3 reads CATSDSGRVNYGYTF. DNA of the CDR3: TGTGCCACCAGTGATTCGGGCAGGGTTAACTATGGCTACACCTTC.

J is TRBJ2-7 and V is TRBV19; 8 bases map to TRBD1. The trim removed 5 bases at V and 2 bases at J, leaving 8 bases unmatched. Germline CDR1 and CDR2: LNHDA and SQIVND (reference sequence). CDR3 length: 15 amino acids. This CDR3 reads CASSDRGQPTYEQYF. CDR3 in DNA: TGTGCCAGTAGTGACAGGGGTCAACCCACCTACGAGCAGTACTTC.

V is TRBV5-1 and J is TRBJ1-2, with D unresolved. The CDR3 is 14 amino acids. V was clipped by 6 bases and J by 2 bases, with 14 bases between them. Germline CDR1 is SGHRS and CDR2 is YFSETQ. CDR3 sequence: CASTRVDGNYGYTF. The CDR3 DNA reads TGCGCCAGCACTAGGGTAGACGGAAACTATGGCTACACCTTC.

The J gene is TRBJ1-4, the V gene TRBV9, with 10 positions matching TRBD1. CDR3 length: 16 residues. The J segment lost 7 bases and the V segment lost 3 bases, leaving 9 bases of the junction unmatched. Germline loops: CDR1 SGDLS, CDR2 YYNGEE. The DNA of the CDR3 is TGTGCCAGCAGCGCGAGGGGACAGGGGAGGAGTGAAAAACTGTTTTTT. This translates into CASSARGQGRSEKLFF.

The rearrangement uses TRBV29-1 and TRBJ2-7, with a tentative D call TRBD1 (6 bases). The CDR3 is 14 residues long. V was clipped by 7 bases and J by 3 bases, with 19 bases between them. The germline V gene has CDR1 SQVTM and CDR2 ANQGSEA. This CDR3 is CSGQEDDDYYEQYV. The CDR3 DNA follows: TGCAGCGGACAGGAGGACGACGATTACTACGAGCAGTACGTC.

The chain is built from TRBV10-3 and TRBJ1-1; the D gene is possibly TRBD1 (5 bases). Between the trimmed V and J ends, which lost 4 bases and 11 bases, there was a span of 17 bases. The CDR3 spans 13 residues. Germline values: CDR1 ENHRY, CDR2 SYGVKD. The chain's CDR3 is CAISAVGEGVAFF. Here the CDR3 DNA reads TGTGCCATCAGTGCAGTGGGAGAAGGGGTGGCTTTCTTT.

This clone turned up a few times. J is TRBJ1-2 and V is TRBV7-3, with TRBD1 identical over 9 bases. Germline V CDR1 and CDR2: SGHTA, FQGTGA. This CDR3 has 16 amino acids. Losses at the gene ends were 1 base for V and 4 bases for J; bases not matched to a gene: 7. The CDR3 spells CASSLIPGDRAYGYTF. The CDR3 DNA follows: TGTGCCAGCAGCTTAATCCCCGGGGACAGGGCCTATGGCTACACCTTC.

V is TRBV7-3 and J is TRBJ1-2; a weak D match, TRBD1 (5 bases). V shed 1 base and J shed 7 bases, with 16 bases lying between them. Germline-derived CDR1 and CDR2 are SGHTA and FQGTGA. The CDR3 length is 15 residues. CDR3 coding DNA: TGTGCCAGCAGCTTAAGCGAGACAGCCCGAGGTGGCTACACCTTC. Its protein product is CASSLSETARGGYTF.

The V gene is TRBV7-9, the J gene TRBJ1-5; 7 bases align to TRBD1. Germline V CDR1 and CDR2: SEHNR, FQNEAQ (reference sequence). Germline trimming cut 1 base from V and 5 bases from J; bases unmatched to any gene: 5. CDR3 length equals 15 residues. The CDR3 spells CASSLVGDSYQPQHF. The CDR3 coding sequence is TGTGCCAGCAGCTTAGTCGGGGACAGCTATCAGCCCCAGCATTTT. The complete variable domain, with remaining parts taken from reference TRBV7-9 and TRBJ1-5, reads DTGVSQNPRHKITKRGQNVTFRCDPISEHNRLYWYRQTLGQGPEFLTYFQNEAQLEKSRLLSDRFSAERPKGSFSTLEIQRTEQGDSAMYLCASSLVGDSYQPQHFGDGTRLSIL.

CDR3 region: CASSEVEGFGSPLHF. As DNA, the CDR3 is TGTGCCAGCAGTGAAGTCGAGGGGTTCGGCTCACCCCTCCACTTT. The chain carries TRBV6-1 and TRBJ1-6; tentatively, D is TRBD1 (5 bases). Deletions cut 1 base from V and 10 bases from J, with 14 bases between. This CDR3 spans 15 amino acids. CDR1 and CDR2 from the germline V gene are MNHNS and SASEGT.

The chain couples TRBV6-5 to TRBJ1-2, with a weak D call TRBD1 (6 bases). This CDR3 has 13 residues. Trimming removed 6 bases at V and 5 bases at J, with 13 bases between. Germline V gene sequence: CDR1 MNHEY, CDR2 SVGAGI. CDR3 in DNA: TGTGCCAGCAGCTCAGGACAGCCTTATGGCTACACCTTC. This translates into CASSSGQPYGYTF.

The rearrangement uses TRBV5-6 and TRBJ1-1; D is unresolved. Germline loops: CDR1 SGHDT, CDR2 YYEEEE. The CDR3 runs 17 residues. The V end was cut by 0 bases, the J end by 0 bases, with 15 bases between. This chain's CDR3 is CASSLGPPGRVNTEAFF. DNA for the CDR3: TGTGCCAGCAGCTTGGGCCCGCCTGGGAGGGTGAACACTGAAGCTTTCTTT.

CDR3 coding DNA: TGTGCCAGCAGTTTGCCTAGCGGGGGGAGAGATACGCAGTATTTT. Its translation is CASSLPSGGRDTQYF. The chain is built from TRBV27 and TRBJ2-3, with 11 bases fitting TRBD2. The ends lost 3 bases at V and 5 bases at J; junction bases unmatched: 4. CDR1 is MNHEY and CDR2 is SMNVEV in the germline V gene (reference sequence). The CDR3 has 15 amino acids.

This chain uses TRBV14 with TRBJ2-1; no reliable D call. CDR3 length equals 14 residues. V was trimmed by 1 base and J by 0 bases, leaving 4 bases between them. CDR1 and CDR2 from the germline V gene are SGHDN and FVKESK. This CDR3 is CASSQGSSYNEQFF. The CDR3 DNA sequence: TGTGCCAGCAGCCAAGGTAGCTCCTACAATGAGCAGTTCTTC.

This chain joins TRBV4-3 and TRBJ1-2, with D unresolved. CDR1 LGHNA and CDR2 YSLEER come from the germline V gene. This CDR3 is built from 12 residues. Trimming took off 0 bases at V and 8 bases at J, with 7 bases between the two ends. DNA of the CDR3: TGCGCCAGCAGCCAAGACGGTAGGGGCTACACCTTC. Translating it yields CASSQDGRGYTF.

This sequence joins TRBV19 and TRBJ2-6, with TRBD1 as a possible D gene (5 bases). Trimming took off 5 bases at V and 1 base at J, with 9 bases between the two ends. Per germline, CDR1 LNHDA and CDR2 SQIVND (reference sequence). This CDR3 region has 15 residues. As DNA, the CDR3 is TGTGCCAGTAGTTCCCCAGGGTCTGGGGCCAACGTCCTGACTTTC. Translating gives CASSSPGSGANVLTF.

The gene calls are TRBV20-1 and TRBJ2-3; D gene uncertain. Germline V gene lookup returns CDR1 DFQATT and CDR2 SNEGSKA (reference sequence). V gave up 6 bases and J gave up 4 bases, with 8 bases separating them. This CDR3 spans 11 amino acids. The DNA of the CDR3 is TGCAGTGCGCCTTATCCAGATACGCAGTATTTT. It translates to CSAPYPDTQYF.

This clone was seen a few times. The chain uses TRBV20-1 and TRBJ2-1, with unresolved D. With 5 bases removed from V and 5 bases from J, the gap between germline ends came to 7 bases. This CDR3 comprises 11 residues. The germline V gene has CDR1 DFQATT and CDR2 SNEGSKA (reference sequence). The CDR3, as DNA: TGCAGTGCTTACCCAAACAATGAGCAGTTCTTC. It translates to CSAYPNNEQFF.

The rearrangement joins TRBV10-1 to TRBJ2-7; D perhaps matches TRBD2 (6 bases). V lost 6 bases to trimming and J lost 6 bases, with 18 bases between them. The CDR3 is made up of 14 amino acids. The germline gives CDR1 WNHNN, CDR2 SYGVQD (reference sequence). CDR3 sequence: CASSRDLSSVEQYF. Written as DNA, the CDR3 is TGCGCCAGCAGCCGGGACTTGAGTAGCGTCGAGCAGTACTTC.

This clone was seen a single time. The chain links TRBV18 to TRBJ2-1; D is unresolved. This CDR3 is built from 16 residues. V gave up 0 bases and J gave up 0 bases, with 9 bases separating them. Per the germline V gene, CDR1 is KGHSH and CDR2 is LQKENI. The CDR3 spells CASSPPKISSYNEQFF. Written as DNA, the CDR3 is TGTGCCAGCTCACCACCGAAGATAAGCTCCTACAATGAGCAGTTCTTC. The full variable domain, its missing parts supplied by reference TRBV18 and TRBJ2-1, is NAGVMQNPRHLVRRRGQEARLRCSPMKGHSHVYWYRQLPEEGLKFMVYLQKENIIDESGMPKERFSAEFPKEGPSILRIQQVVRGDSAAYFCASSPPKISSYNEQFFGPGTRLTVL.

This clone was seen just once. V is TRBV7-2 and J is TRBJ1-2, with D possibly TRBD1 on 6 matching bases. The V gene lost 4 bases and the J gene lost 1 base, with 10 bases spanning the gap. The CDR3 is 14 amino acids. Germline lookup yields CDR1 SGHTA and CDR2 FQGNSA. CDR3 residues: CASSSQGYNYGYTF. The CDR3 DNA is TGTGCCAGCAGCTCTCAGGGGTATAACTATGGCTACACCTTC. Supplemented by reference TRBV7-2 and TRBJ1-2, the full variable domain reads GAGVSQSPSNKVTEKGKDVELRCDPISGHTALYWYRQSLGQGLEFLIYFQGNSAPDKSGLPSDRFSAERTGGSVSTLTIQRTQQEDSAVYLCASSSQGYNYGYTFGSGTRLTVV.

The chain combines TRBV6-6 with TRBJ2-7; D is possibly TRBD1 or TRBD2 (5 bases each). The ends were cut back, 0 bases at V and 2 bases at J, with 8 bases in the middle. CDR1 MNHNY and CDR2 SVGAGI come from the germline V gene (reference sequence). There are 14 residues in the CDR3. The CDR3 is CASSYSGAAYEQYF. Here the CDR3 DNA reads TGTGCCAGCAGTTACTCCGGGGCCGCCTACGAGCAGTACTTC.

The chain links TRBV10-1 to TRBJ1-6, with D possibly TRBD1 on 5 matching bases. Per germline, CDR1 WNHNN and CDR2 SYGVQD (reference sequence). Trimming took 2 bases from V and 10 from J, leaving 15 bases between them. The CDR3 sequence is 15 residues long. In DNA form, the CDR3 reads TGCGCCAGCAGTGAGAGGCAGGGTGGCAGGTCACCCCTCCACTTT. Amino acid sequence: CASSERQGGRSPLHF.

The gene calls are TRBV5-8 and TRBJ1-5; no clear D. Germline V CDR1 and CDR2: SGHTS, YDEGEE. V lost 3 bases, J lost 0 bases, and 13 bases lay in between. The CDR3 is 16 amino acids. The CDR3 nucleotides are TGTGCCAGCAGCTCCGATGTACCCTATAGCAATCAGCCCCAGCATTTT. Translating gives CASSSDVPYSNQPQHF.

J is TRBJ1-2 and V is TRBV5-1; 9 bases agree with TRBD1. The CDR3 extends over 16 amino acids. V trimming: 0 bases; J trimming: 7 bases; junction bases outside the gene matches: 10. In germline, CDR1 is SGHRS, CDR2 YFSETQ. As DNA, the CDR3 is TGCGCCAGCAGCTTGGCACTGACAGGGGGTTTCTCTGGCTACACCTTC. This sequence encodes CASSLALTGGFSGYTF.

This rearrangement joins TRBV7-2 to TRBJ1-5; perhaps TRBD1 as D (5 bases). V lost 3 bases and J lost 6, with 15 bases in between. The CDR3 covers 15 residues. Germline CDR1 reads SGHTA; CDR2 reads FQGNSA. The CDR3 DNA reads TGTGCCAGCAGCTTTGTAGCAGGGAAGGCTCAGCCCCAGCATTTT. Residues: CASSFVAGKAQPQHF.

The V gene is TRBV5-1, the J gene TRBJ2-3; TRBD2 matches at 7 bases. Germline values: CDR1 SGHRS, CDR2 YFSETQ. CDR3 length: 14 residues. The ends lost 0 bases at V and 4 bases at J; junction bases unmatched: 2. The CDR3: CASSLGGGPDTQYF. CDR3 sequence (DNA): TGCGCCAGCAGCTTGGGCGGGGGACCAGATACGCAGTATTTT.

CDR3 protein: CASTARGSNYGYTF. The CDR3 DNA reads as TGTGCCAGTACCGCTCGAGGCTCCAACTATGGCTACACCTTC. The rearrangement uses TRBV19 and TRBJ1-2, with no clear D. Germline V gene data show CDR1 as LNHDA and CDR2 as SQIVND (reference sequence). V lost 7 bases to trimming and J lost 2 bases, with 14 bases between them. The CDR3 is made up of 14 amino acids.

The V gene is TRBV7-2, the J gene TRBJ1-4; D might be TRBD1 (5 bases). The CDR3 length is 14 residues. V was clipped by 2 bases and J by 5 bases, with 9 bases between them. CDR1 and CDR2 (germline): SGHTA, FQGNSA. CDR3 coding DNA: TGTGCCAGCAGCTTATCAGGGCAAAATGAAAAACTGTTTTTT. It translates to CASSLSGQNEKLFF. The whole variable domain, remainder taken from reference TRBV7-2 and TRBJ1-4, is GAGVSQSPSNKVTEKGKDVELRCDPISGHTALYWYRQSLGQGLEFLIYFQGNSAPDKSGLPSDRFSAERTGGSVSTLTIQRTQQEDSAVYLCASSLSGQNEKLFFGSGTQLSVL.